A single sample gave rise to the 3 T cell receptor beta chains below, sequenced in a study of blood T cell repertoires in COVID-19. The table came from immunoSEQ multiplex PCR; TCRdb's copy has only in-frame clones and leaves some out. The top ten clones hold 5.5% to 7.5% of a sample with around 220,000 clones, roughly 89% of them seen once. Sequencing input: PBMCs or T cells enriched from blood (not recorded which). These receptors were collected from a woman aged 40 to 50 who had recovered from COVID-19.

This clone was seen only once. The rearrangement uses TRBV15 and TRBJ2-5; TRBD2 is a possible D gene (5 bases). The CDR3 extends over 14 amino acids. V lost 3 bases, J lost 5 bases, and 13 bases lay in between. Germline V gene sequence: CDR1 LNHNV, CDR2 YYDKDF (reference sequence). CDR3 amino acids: CATSRRVVTETQYF. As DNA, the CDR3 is TGTGCCACCAGCAGGAGGGTTGTCACGGAGACCCAGTACTTC.

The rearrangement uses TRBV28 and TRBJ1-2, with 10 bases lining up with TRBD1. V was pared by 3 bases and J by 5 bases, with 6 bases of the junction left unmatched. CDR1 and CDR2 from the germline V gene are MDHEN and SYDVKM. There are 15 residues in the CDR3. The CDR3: CASSFPGTGAYGYTF. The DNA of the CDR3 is TGTGCCAGCAGTTTCCCCGGGACAGGGGCTTATGGCTACACCTTC.

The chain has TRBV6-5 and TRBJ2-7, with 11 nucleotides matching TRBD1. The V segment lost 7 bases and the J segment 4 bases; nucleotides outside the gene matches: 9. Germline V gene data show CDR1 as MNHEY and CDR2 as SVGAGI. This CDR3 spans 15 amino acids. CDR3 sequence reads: CASTRADRGRYEQYF. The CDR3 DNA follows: TGTGCCAGCACGAGAGCGGACAGGGGGCGGTACGAGCAGTACTTC.